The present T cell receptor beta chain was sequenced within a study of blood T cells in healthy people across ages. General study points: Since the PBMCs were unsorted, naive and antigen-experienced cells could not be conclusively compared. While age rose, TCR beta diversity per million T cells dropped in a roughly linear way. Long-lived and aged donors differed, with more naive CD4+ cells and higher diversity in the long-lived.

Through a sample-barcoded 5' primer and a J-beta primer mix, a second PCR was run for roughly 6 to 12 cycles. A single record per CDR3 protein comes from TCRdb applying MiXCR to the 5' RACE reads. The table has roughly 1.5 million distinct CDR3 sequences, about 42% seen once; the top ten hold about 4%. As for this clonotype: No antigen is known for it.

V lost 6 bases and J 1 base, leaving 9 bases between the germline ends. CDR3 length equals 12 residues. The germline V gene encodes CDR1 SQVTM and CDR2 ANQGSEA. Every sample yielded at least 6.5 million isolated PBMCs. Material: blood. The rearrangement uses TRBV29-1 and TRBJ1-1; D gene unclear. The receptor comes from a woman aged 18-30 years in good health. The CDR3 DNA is TGCAGCGTAGACCTTTCGAACACTGAAGCTTTCTTT. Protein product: CSVDLSNTEAFF.